Following are 32 T cell receptor beta chains from one sample sequenced in a study of blood T cell repertoires in COVID-19. TCRdb's table, derived via immunoSEQ multiplex PCR, lists solely in-frame clones and lacks some. The sample gives around 70,000 clones, around 90% of which show up once; roughly 28% is in the top ten. What was sequenced was peripheral blood. These receptors all stem from an elderly woman with active or convalescent COVID-19.

This clone has a handful of counts. This rearrangement joins TRBV28 to TRBJ2-1; possible D gene TRBD1, 7 bases. Germline V gives CDR1 MDHEN, CDR2 SYDVKM. The length of the CDR3 is 15 residues. V dropped 8 bases and J dropped 3 bases, with 17 bases sitting between them. The CDR3 DNA reads TGTGCCAGCTCGTTAACAGGGGAGGACTACAATGAGCAGTTCTTC. It yields the protein CASSLTGEDYNEQFF. The full variable domain, its missing parts supplied by reference TRBV28 and TRBJ2-1, is DVKVTQSSRYLVKRTGEKVFLECVQDMDHENMFWYRQDPGLGLRLIYFSYDVKMKEKGDIPEGYSVSREKKERFSLILESASTNQTSMYLCASSLTGEDYNEQFFGPGTRLTVL.

The chain recombines TRBV7-9 with TRBJ1-5; TRBD1 matches 9 bases. This CDR3 is 14 amino acids long. Germline loops: CDR1 SEHNR, CDR2 FQNEAQ (reference sequence). The J segment lost 4 bases and the V segment lost 3 bases, leaving 1 base of the junction unmatched. The CDR3 spells CASSFGTGNQPQHF. DNA for the CDR3: TGTGCCAGCAGCTTTGGGACAGGGAATCAGCCCCAGCATTTT. Complete variable domain (other parts from reference TRBV7-9 and TRBJ1-5): DTGVSQNPRHKITKRGQNVTFRCDPISEHNRLYWYRQTLGQGPEFLTYFQNEAQLEKSRLLSDRFSAERPKGSFSTLEIQRTEQGDSAMYLCASSFGTGNQPQHFGDGTRLSIL.

The V call is TRBV19, the J call TRBJ1-6, with 8 positions matching TRBD1. Germline trimming cut 4 bases from V and 6 bases from J; bases unmatched to any gene: 5. This CDR3 has 15 residues. Germline lookup yields CDR1 LNHDA and CDR2 SQIVND (reference sequence). Here the CDR3 DNA reads TGTGCCAGTAGTACCGGGACAGGAGTTAATTCACCCCTCCACTTT. It specifies CASSTGTGVNSPLHF.

The CDR3 bases are TGCGCCAGCAGCAAGCTAGCGGGGCCTTCCTACAATGAGCAGTTCTTC. This encodes CASSKLAGPSYNEQFF. The J gene is TRBJ2-1, the V gene TRBV4-3; 9 positions agree with TRBD2. Germline assignment: CDR1 LGHNA and CDR2 YSLEER. The CDR3 is made up of 16 amino acids. Losses at the gene ends were 5 bases for V and 1 base for J; bases not matched to a gene: 6.

This clone was detected a few times. The rearrangement uses TRBV6-2 or TRBV6-3 and TRBJ2-2, with D possibly TRBD1 on 5 matching bases. In germline, CDR1 is MNHEY, CDR2 SVGEGT. The V end was cut by 3 bases, the J end by 1 base, with 12 bases between. The CDR3 consists of 16 residues. The CDR3 region has the DNA TGTGCCAGCAGTTATTCGCTCAGGGTGAACACCGGGGAGCTGTTTTTT. This codes for CASSYSLRVNTGELFF.

The chain employs TRBV5-1 and TRBJ1-6; D gene ambiguous. The CDR3 contains 15 residues. Germline CDR1 and CDR2: SGHRS and YFSETQ. The V gene lost 4 bases and the J gene lost 2 bases, with 10 bases spanning the gap. CDR3 DNA sequence: TGCGCCAGCAGCCCCCAGCAGGCCTATAATTCACCCCTCCACTTT. It is translated as CASSPQQAYNSPLHF. Using reference TRBV5-1 and TRBJ1-6 for the parts outside the CDR3, the full variable domain is KAGVTQTPRYLIKTRGQQVTLSCSPISGHRSVSWYQQTPGQGLQFLFEYFSETQRNKGNFPGRFSGRQFSNSRSEMNVSTLELGDSALYLCASSPQQAYNSPLHFGNGTRLTVT.

This clone was counted only a few times. The V call is TRBV28, the J call TRBJ2-3; the match to TRBD2 covers 8 bases. V lost 10 bases to trimming and J lost 8 bases; unmatched junction nucleotides: 11. The CDR3 consists of 13 residues. CDR1 and CDR2 (germline): MDHEN, SYDVKM. The CDR3 DNA follows: TGTGCCATCAACCGGTGGCGGGAGGTTACGCAGTATTTT. Amino acid sequence: CAINRWREVTQYF.

The chain is built from TRBV9 and TRBJ1-4; TRBD1 aligns across 8 bases. The CDR3 is made up of 16 amino acids. The V segment lost 4 bases and the J segment 5 bases; nucleotides outside the gene matches: 10. From germline, CDR1 is SGDLS and CDR2 YYNGEE. CDR3 residues: CASSSRTGGPNEKLFF. The CDR3 DNA reads TGTGCCAGCAGCTCCAGAACAGGGGGACCGAATGAAAAACTGTTTTTT.

The chain links TRBV3-1 (or the pseudogene TRBV3-2) to TRBJ2-2; 10 bases agree with TRBD2. V trimming: 4 bases; J trimming: 4 bases; junction bases outside the gene matches: 6. CDR1 LGHDT and CDR2 YNNKEL come from the germline V gene (reference sequence). The length of the CDR3 is 16 residues. The CDR3 loop reads CASSPLAGGTTGELFF. DNA of the CDR3: TGTGCCAGCAGCCCGTTAGCGGGGGGAACCACCGGGGAGCTGTTTTTT.

The V gene is TRBV5-5, the J gene TRBJ2-7, with D possibly TRBD1 on 5 matching bases. CDR3 length equals 15 residues. V was cut by 4 bases and J by 2 bases, with 16 bases left in between. The germline CDR1 and CDR2 sequences are SGHKS and YYEKEE (reference sequence). Here the CDR3 DNA reads TGTGCCAGCAGCGACGACAGTAGTGGGACCTACGAGCAGTACTTC. It translates to CASSDDSSGTYEQYF.

This clone appeared a few times. The rearrangement joins TRBV7-8 to TRBJ1-4; D gene uncertain. This CDR3 comprises 13 residues. The germline V gene encodes CDR1 SGHVS and CDR2 FQNEAQ. V was trimmed by 2 bases and J by 4 bases, leaving 5 bases between them. CDR3 in DNA: TGTGCCAGCAGCTTAACGGTTAATGAAAAACTGTTTTTT. Its protein is CASSLTVNEKLFF.

The chain carries TRBV5-5 and TRBJ1-1; 7 positions agree with TRBD1. The CDR3 is 14 amino acids. Per germline, CDR1 SGHKS and CDR2 YYEKEE (reference sequence). The V gene end was trimmed by 1 base and the J gene end by 10 bases; junction bases not matched to a gene: 10. As DNA, the CDR3 is TGTGCCAGCAGCTTGTTAGGACAGGCGTTAGGAGCTTTCTTT. Its protein product is CASSLLGQALGAFF.

The chain links TRBV3-1 (or the pseudogene TRBV3-2) to TRBJ1-2, with 8 bases lining up with TRBD1. The CDR3 runs to 16 residues. With 0 bases clipped from V and 8 bases from J, the junction kept 11 bases outside the gene matches. Germline lookup yields CDR1 LGHDT and CDR2 YNNKEL (reference sequence). The CDR3 DNA sequence: TGTGCCAGCAGCCAAGATCGTGCAGGGGGCTTTCGGGGCTACACCTTC. It encodes CASSQDRAGGFRGYTF.

The CDR3, as DNA: TGTGCCAGCAGCCCATACCCCAGGGTCGGCGAAAAACTGTTTTTT. Translation gives CASSPYPRVGEKLFF. The chain employs TRBV7-2 and TRBJ1-4, with D possibly TRBD1 on 5 matching bases. The CDR3 is made up of 15 amino acids. Per germline, CDR1 SGHTA and CDR2 FQGNSA. V was trimmed by 5 bases and J by 8 bases, leaving 18 bases between them.

This chain links TRBV18 with TRBJ1-1; maybe TRBD1 (5 bases). CDR1 is KGHSH, CDR2 LQKENI, per germline. Trimming cost V 3 bases and J 0 bases, with 14 bases left between them. CDR3 length: 16 amino acids. CDR3 coding DNA: TGTGCCAGCTCACCCGGGGGGGTCCGGTTGAACACTGAAGCTTTCTTT. Amino acid sequence: CASSPGGVRLNTEAFF. The full variable domain, completed using reference TRBV18 and TRBJ1-1, is NAGVMQNPRHLVRRRGQEARLRCSPMKGHSHVYWYRQLPEEGLKFMVYLQKENIIDESGMPKERFSAEFPKEGPSILRIQQVVRGDSAAYFCASSPGGVRLNTEAFFGQGTRLTVV.

The chain is built from TRBV3-1 (or the pseudogene TRBV3-2) and TRBJ2-3, with D possibly matching TRBD2 (7 bases). Per germline, CDR1 LGHDT and CDR2 YNNKEL (reference sequence). This CDR3 region has 18 residues. V was shortened by 0 bases and J by 3 bases, with 19 bases between the two germline ends. The CDR3 is CASSQDVFLAGATDTQYF. CDR3 in DNA: TGTGCCAGCAGCCAAGACGTTTTTCTGGCGGGGGCAACAGATACGCAGTATTTT.

V usage is TRBV7-2 and J usage is TRBJ1-2; D not certain. CDR1 and CDR2 from the germline V gene are SGHTA and FQGNSA. Deletions cut 2 bases from V and 8 bases from J, with 12 bases between. This CDR3 is built from 13 residues. The CDR3 spells CASSLQALGGYTF. The CDR3 coding sequence is TGTGCCAGCAGCTTACAGGCATTAGGAGGCTACACCTTC.

This chain connects TRBV9 to TRBJ2-3; 9 bases line up with TRBD2. V shed 0 bases, J shed 8 bases, and the junction held 7 bases outside the gene matches. The V gene's germline CDR1 is SGDLS and CDR2 YYNGEE. The CDR3 totals 15 residues. CDR3 region: CASSVDPAGLATQYF. For the CDR3, the DNA is TGTGCCAGCAGCGTAGACCCGGCGGGACTAGCTACGCAGTATTTT.

This chain links TRBV3-1 (or the pseudogene TRBV3-2) with TRBJ1-4, with D possibly TRBD1 on 6 matching bases. V was shortened by 2 bases and J by 3 bases, with 7 bases between the two germline ends. The CDR3 length is 14 residues. In germline, CDR1 is LGHDT, CDR2 YNNKEL (reference sequence). CDR3 protein: CASSQQGPNEKLFF. CDR3 DNA: TGTGCCAGCAGCCAACAGGGGCCTAATGAAAAACTGTTTTTT.

The chain employs TRBV29-1 and TRBJ2-2; weak D call: TRBD1 (6 bases). Germline V gives CDR1 SQVTM, CDR2 ANQGSEA. The CDR3 has 13 amino acids. Trimming took off 5 bases at V and 7 bases at J, with 14 bases between the two ends. The CDR3 nucleotides read TGCAGCGTTTCAAACACAGGGAGCGGGGAGCTGTTTTTT. Residues: CSVSNTGSGELFF.

V usage is TRBV30 and J usage is TRBJ2-2, with a tentative D call TRBD1 (6 bases). Germline CDR1 GTSNPN, CDR2 SVGIG (reference sequence). The CDR3 totals 15 residues. Trimming removed 1 base at V and 1 base at J, with 10 bases between. This CDR3 is CAWSAPTGNTGELFF. The CDR3 DNA is TGTGCCTGGAGTGCCCCGACAGGGAACACCGGGGAGCTGTTTTTT.

The chain couples TRBV29-1 to TRBJ2-5; unclear D gene. The CDR3 has 10 residues. CDR1 is SQVTM, CDR2 ANQGSEA, per germline. V lost 3 bases, J lost 6 bases, and 5 bases lay in between. The CDR3 coding sequence is TGCAGCGTTGAGGCCCAGACCCAGTACTTC. Translation gives CSVEAQTQYF.

The count of this clone is one. CDR3 sequence reads: CASSVGTGTYEQYF. The CDR3 coding sequence is TGTGCCAGCAGCGTAGGAACAGGAACCTACGAGCAGTACTTC. The gene calls are TRBV9 and TRBJ2-7; D is perhaps TRBD1 (5 bases). There are 14 residues in the CDR3. Trimming cost V 0 bases and J 2 bases, with 9 bases left between them. From germline, CDR1 is SGDLS and CDR2 YYNGEE.

The chain is built from TRBV6-2 or TRBV6-3 and TRBJ2-2, with D possibly matching TRBD1 (5 bases). Germline V gene lookup returns CDR1 MNHEY and CDR2 SVGEGT. The CDR3 spans 14 residues. Trimming stripped 4 bases from V and 0 bases from J, with 6 bases between. The chain's CDR3 is CASSWGANTGELFF. The CDR3 nucleotides are TGTGCCAGCAGTTGGGGCGCGAACACCGGGGAGCTGTTTTTT.

The chain joins TRBV3-1 (or the pseudogene TRBV3-2) to TRBJ1-2; 7 bases fit TRBD1. The length of the CDR3 is 15 residues. Germline CDR1 and CDR2: LGHDT and YNNKEL (reference sequence). Losses at the gene ends were 2 bases for V and 4 bases for J; bases not matched to a gene: 7. CDR3 coding DNA: TGTGCCAGCAGCCAAACAGGGGAAGGGTTCTATGGCTACACCTTC. This encodes CASSQTGEGFYGYTF.

This chain links TRBV7-2 with TRBJ1-2, with D hard to call. This CDR3 has 14 amino acids. The germline gives CDR1 SGHTA, CDR2 FQGNSA. With 2 bases removed from V and 2 bases from J, the gap between germline ends came to 9 bases. For the CDR3, the DNA is TGTGCCAGCAGCTTAAACGCAGTCAACTATGGCTACACCTTC. Amino acid sequence: CASSLNAVNYGYTF.

The chain couples TRBV5-5 to TRBJ1-2; 10 bases agree with TRBD1. CDR1 is SGHKS, CDR2 YYEKEE, per germline (reference sequence). V trimming: 10 bases; J trimming: 7 bases; junction bases outside the gene matches: 10. There are 13 residues in the CDR3. Written as DNA, the CDR3 is TGTGCCCGACAGGGGGCTCCAGAGCTTGGCTACACCTTC. Its translation is CARQGAPELGYTF.

The V call is TRBV29-1, the J call TRBJ1-1, with 7 bases lining up with TRBD1. Germline V lookup: CDR1 SQVTM, CDR2 ANQGSEA. J was trimmed by 7 bases and V by 5 bases; bases with no gene match: 13. This CDR3 has 14 amino acids. In nucleotides, the CDR3 is TGCAGCGTTTCCCTGACAGGGCCTCCTGTTGAAGCTTTCTTT. Its protein product is CSVSLTGPPVEAFF.

The chain uses TRBV9 and TRBJ2-1; possibly TRBD2 for D (5 bases). Trimming shortened V by 4 bases and J by 6 bases, and 23 bases separated the two germline ends. This CDR3 comprises 17 residues. CDR1 and CDR2 from the germline V gene are SGDLS and YYNGEE. CDR3 sequence: CASSSTQLGVSANEQFF. The CDR3 nucleotides are TGTGCCAGCAGCTCGACTCAGCTGGGAGTTTCCGCCAATGAGCAGTTCTTC. The variable domain in full, with the rest retrieved from reference TRBV9 and TRBJ2-1, is DSGVTQTPKHLITATGQRVTLRCSPRSGDLSVYWYQQSLDQGLQFLIQYYNGEERAKGNILERFSAQQFPDLHSELNLSSLELGDSALYFCASSSTQLGVSANEQFFGPGTRLTVL.

V and J are TRBV4-3 and TRBJ2-2; D perhaps matches TRBD2 (6 bases). Germline assignment: CDR1 LGHNA and CDR2 YSLEER. This CDR3 comprises 16 residues. Trimming removed 0 bases from V and 1 base from J, with 9 bases in between. CDR3 amino acids: CASSQDVGGNTGELFF. The DNA of the CDR3 is TGCGCCAGCAGCCAAGATGTCGGGGGGAACACCGGGGAGCTGTTTTTT.

This clone was counted a single time. The gene calls are TRBV19 and TRBJ2-2, with D maybe TRBD1 (6 bases). V was clipped by 1 base and J by 0 bases, with 6 bases between them. This CDR3 has 15 residues. The germline gives CDR1 LNHDA, CDR2 SQIVND (reference sequence). The CDR3 DNA reads as TGTGCCAGTAGTATAGGGACAGCGAACACCGGGGAGCTGTTTTTT. Translated, it gives CASSIGTANTGELFF.

The genes are TRBV6-5 and TRBJ2-3; the match to TRBD2 covers 8 bases. J gave up 6 bases and V 6 bases, and 11 bases lay outside the gene matches. Germline V gives CDR1 MNHEY, CDR2 SVGAGI. The CDR3 runs to 15 residues. The chain's CDR3 is CASRISGLVYDTQYF. The CDR3 DNA reads TGTGCCAGCAGAATATCGGGACTAGTCTATGATACGCAGTATTTT.